This is a list of T cell receptor beta chains from one sample in a study of T cells in Graves' hyperthyroidism and ophthalmopathy. MiXCR, run by TCRdb on the multiplex PCR reads, gives a single entry per CDR3 protein. The sample records a few hundred thousand distinct CDR3 sequences, over 15% being singletons. The sample consisted of blood. Receptors originate from a woman in her 50s with Graves' hyperthyroidism. Both conserved end residues are part of each CDR3. Fields, in order: D gene, J gene, V gene, clone size, CDR3 DNA, CDR3 protein. A D gene is named only where the DNA matches it firmly. Clone sizes are given selectively: once, few, many, or a class where the clone is expanded.

D gene: NA; J gene: TRBJ1-1; V gene: TRBV19; clone size: few; CDR3 DNA: TGTGCCAGTAGTATACTCAGAAACACTGAAGCTTTCTTT; CDR3 protein: CASSILRNTEAFF
D gene: NA; J gene: TRBJ1-5; V gene: TRBV7-2; clone size: NA; CDR3 DNA: TGTGCCAGCAACGGCCTTAGCAATCAGCCCCAGCATTTT; CDR3 protein: CASNGLSNQPQHF
D gene: TRBD2; J gene: TRBJ2-3; V gene: TRBV11-2; clone size: few; CDR3 DNA: TGTGCCAGCAGCAGACGGACTAGCGGGGGGGCAATTCTCACAGATACGCAGTATTTT; CDR3 protein: CASSRRTSGGAILTDTQYF
D gene: NA; J gene: TRBJ2-2; V gene: TRBV7-8; clone size: few; CDR3 DNA: TGTGCCAGCAGCTCCGAACAGGGAGGTAACACCGGGGAGCTGTTTTTT; CDR3 protein: CASSSEQGGNTGELFF
D gene: NA; J gene: TRBJ1-4; V gene: TRBV27; clone size: NA; CDR3 DNA: TGTGCCAGCAGTTCTTGGGCAGGTCCTAATGAAAAACTGTTTTTT; CDR3 protein: CASSSWAGPNEKLFF
D gene: NA; J gene: TRBJ2-7; V gene: TRBV28; clone size: many; CDR3 DNA: TGTGCCAGCAGTTTACGCGGGACAGCACGCGAGCAGTACTTC; CDR3 protein: CASSLRGTAREQYF
D gene: TRBD1; J gene: TRBJ1-5; V gene: TRBV18; clone size: few; CDR3 DNA: TGTGCCAGCTCGCGGACAGGGCCCGCCAGCAATCAGCCCCAGCATTTT; CDR3 protein: CASSRTGPASNQPQHF
D gene: TRBD1; J gene: TRBJ2-2; V gene: TRBV2; clone size: few; CDR3 DNA: TGTGCCAGCAGTGACCGGGACAGGGGGCGTATGGTCGGGGAGCTGTTTTTT; CDR3 protein: CASSDRDRGRMVGELFF
D gene: TRBD2; J gene: TRBJ2-1; V gene: TRBV4-1; clone size: NA; CDR3 DNA: TGCGCCAGCAGCCTAGGACTAGCGGGAACCTACAATGAGCAGTTCTTC; CDR3 protein: CASSLGLAGTYNEQFF
D gene: NA; J gene: TRBJ2-2; V gene: TRBV12-3/TRBV12-4; clone size: NA; CDR3 DNA: TGTGCCAGCAGTTTGGGGCAGGAGACCGGGGAGCTGTTTTTT; CDR3 protein: CASSLGQETGELFF
D gene: NA; J gene: TRBJ1-6; V gene: TRBV7-9; clone size: few; CDR3 DNA: TGTGCCAGCAGCCACCGGGTCGATAATTCACCCCTCCACTTT; CDR3 protein: CASSHRVDNSPLHF
D gene: TRBD2; J gene: TRBJ2-7; V gene: TRBV6-1; clone size: many; CDR3 DNA: TGTGCCAGCAGCCCCGGGACTAGCTACCACGAGCAGTACTTC; CDR3 protein: CASSPGTSYHEQYF
D gene: TRBD2; J gene: TRBJ2-2; V gene: TRBV6-1; clone size: few; CDR3 DNA: TGTGCCAGCAGTGAAGCGAAGCGGGGGCTTAACACCGGGGAGCTGTTTTTT; CDR3 protein: CASSEAKRGLNTGELFF
D gene: NA; J gene: TRBJ2-7; V gene: TRBV6-2/TRBV6-3; clone size: many; CDR3 DNA: TGTGCCAGCAGCCTCAAGCGGGCTTACGAGCAGTACTTC; CDR3 protein: CASSLKRAYEQYF
D gene: NA; J gene: TRBJ2-4; V gene: TRBV28; clone size: many; CDR3 DNA: TGTGCCAGCAGTTTTGGGACCAGAGGGATAGTTGCCAAAAACATTCAGTACTTC; CDR3 protein: CASSFGTRGIVAKNIQYF
D gene: TRBD2; J gene: TRBJ2-1; V gene: TRBV20-1; clone size: NA; CDR3 DNA: TGCAGTGCTAGAGATCTGCAAGCGGGGGGATACAATGAGCAGTTCTTC; CDR3 protein: CSARDLQAGGYNEQFF
D gene: NA; J gene: TRBJ1-6; V gene: TRBV18; clone size: many; CDR3 DNA: TGTGCCAGCTCCGAGGACAGTAATTCACCCCTCCACTTT; CDR3 protein: CASSEDSNSPLHF